This TCR beta chain was found in a study of T cell repertoires in cytomegalovirus infection. Study observations and caveats: Cumulated frequencies of public TCR beta families served to identify carriers of CMV plus the relevant HLA. Across the ex vivo response, the dominant clonotypes were HLA-C-restricted CMV-specific TCR beta clonotypes.

This clonotype showed up many times. Its specificity is unknown. MiXCR was run by TCRdb on the reads, yielding one entry per CDR3 protein. This table holds fewer than 250,000 distinct CDR3 sequences, over 20% found once. The CDR3 loop spans 14 amino acids. Between the trimmed V and J ends, which lost 5 bases and 4 bases, there was a span of 14 bases. CDR1 is LNHDA and CDR2 is SQIVND in the germline V gene (reference sequence). The receptor was derived from a human donor in good health (CMV status not recorded). Some clones in this sample may be carry-over from other donors' samples. The sequencing input was CD8+ T cells from PBMCs. The J gene is TRBJ1-2, the V gene TRBV19; D is uncertain. CDR3 nucleotides: TGTGCCAGTAGTGCGTCAGGAGCAGGCTATGGCTACACCTTC. Its translation: CASSASGAGYGYTF.